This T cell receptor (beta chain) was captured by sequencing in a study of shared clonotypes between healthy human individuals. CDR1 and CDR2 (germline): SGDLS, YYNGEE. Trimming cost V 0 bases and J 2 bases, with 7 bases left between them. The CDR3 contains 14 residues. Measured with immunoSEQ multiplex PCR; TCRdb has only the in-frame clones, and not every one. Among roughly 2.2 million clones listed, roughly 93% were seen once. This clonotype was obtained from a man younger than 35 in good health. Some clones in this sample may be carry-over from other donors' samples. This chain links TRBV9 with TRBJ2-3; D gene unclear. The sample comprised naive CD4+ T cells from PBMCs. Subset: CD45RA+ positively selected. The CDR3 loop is CASSVDPYTDTQYF. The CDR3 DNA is TGTGCCAGCAGCGTAGATCCATACACAGATACGCAGTATTTT.